This T cell receptor beta chain is drawn from a study of blood T cell repertoires in COVID-19. Measured with immunoSEQ multiplex PCR; TCRdb has only the in-frame clones, and not every one. The repertoire holds about 190,000 clones, with around 78% as singletons. On this clone: Additional DNA sequences in this sample encode the identical CDR3.

Germline V lookup: CDR1 SGHRS, CDR2 YFSETQ. V lost 0 bases to trimming and J lost 1 base, with 7 bases between them. This CDR3 is 14 amino acids long. The chain couples TRBV5-1 to TRBJ1-1, with D possibly matching TRBD1 (5 bases). The TCR originated in a woman of 80 years or more with active or convalescent COVID-19. Sequencing was performed on peripheral blood. The CDR3 loop is CASSLAGGNTEAFF. Here the CDR3 DNA reads TGCGCCAGCAGCTTGGCCGGGGGGAACACTGAAGCTTTCTTT. Complete variable domain (other parts from reference TRBV5-1 and TRBJ1-1): KAGVTQTPRYLIKTRGQQVTLSCSPISGHRSVSWYQQTPGQGLQFLFEYFSETQRNKGNFPGRFSGRQFSNSRSEMNVSTLELGDSALYLCASSLAGGNTEAFFGQGTRLTVV.